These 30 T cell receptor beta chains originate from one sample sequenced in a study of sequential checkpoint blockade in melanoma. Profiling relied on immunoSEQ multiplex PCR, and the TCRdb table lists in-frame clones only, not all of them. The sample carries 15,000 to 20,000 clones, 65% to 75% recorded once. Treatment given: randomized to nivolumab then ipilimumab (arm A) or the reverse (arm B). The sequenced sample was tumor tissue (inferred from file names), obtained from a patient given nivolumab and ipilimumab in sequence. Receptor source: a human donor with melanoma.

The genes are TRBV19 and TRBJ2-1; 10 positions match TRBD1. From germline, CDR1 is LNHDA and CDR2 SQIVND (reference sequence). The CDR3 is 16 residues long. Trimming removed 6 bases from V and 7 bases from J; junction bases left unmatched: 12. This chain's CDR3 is CASSRRTGGGWNEQFF. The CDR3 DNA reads TGTGCCAGTAGCCGTCGGACAGGGGGGGGTTGGAATGAGCAGTTCTTC.

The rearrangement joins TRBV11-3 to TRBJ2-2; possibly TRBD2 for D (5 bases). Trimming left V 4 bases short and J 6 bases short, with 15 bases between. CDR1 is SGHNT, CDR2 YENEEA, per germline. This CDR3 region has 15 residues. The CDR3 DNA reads TGTGCCAGCAGCTCTGGGAGAGGGAGAGCCGGGGAGCTGTTTTTT. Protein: CASSSGRGRAGELFF.

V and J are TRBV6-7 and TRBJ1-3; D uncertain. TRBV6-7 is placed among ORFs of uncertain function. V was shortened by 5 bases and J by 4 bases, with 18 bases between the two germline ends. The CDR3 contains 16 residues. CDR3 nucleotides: TGTGCCAGCAGTGAAGATAGAAGGGAGTCCGGAAACACCATATATTTT. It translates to CASSEDRRESGNTIYF.

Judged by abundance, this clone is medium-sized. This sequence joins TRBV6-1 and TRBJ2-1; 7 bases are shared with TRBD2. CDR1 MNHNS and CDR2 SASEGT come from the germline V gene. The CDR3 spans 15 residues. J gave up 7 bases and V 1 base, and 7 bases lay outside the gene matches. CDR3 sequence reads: CASSEGETGGNEQFF. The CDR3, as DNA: TGTGCCAGCAGTGAAGGGGAGACGGGAGGTAATGAGCAGTTCTTC.

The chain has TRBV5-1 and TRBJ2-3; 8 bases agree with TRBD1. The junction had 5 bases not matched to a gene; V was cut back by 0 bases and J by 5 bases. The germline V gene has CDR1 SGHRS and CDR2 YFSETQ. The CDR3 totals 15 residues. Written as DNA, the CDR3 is TGCGCCAGCAGCTTGGCGGACAGGGTCAAAGATACGCAGTATTTT. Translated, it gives CASSLADRVKDTQYF.

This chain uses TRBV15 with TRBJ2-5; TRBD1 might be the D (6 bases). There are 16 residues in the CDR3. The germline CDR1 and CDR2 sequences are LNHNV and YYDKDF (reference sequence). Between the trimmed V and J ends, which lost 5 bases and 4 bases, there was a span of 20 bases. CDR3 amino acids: CATSSPGEPGAETQYF. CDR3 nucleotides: TGTGCCACCAGCTCCCCTGGGGAGCCAGGGGCAGAGACCCAGTACTTC. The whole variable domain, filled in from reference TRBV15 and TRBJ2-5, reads DAMVIQNPRYQVTQFGKPVTLSCSQTLNHNVMYWYQQKSSQAPKLLFHYYDKDFNNEADTPDNFQSRRPNTSFCFLDIRSPGLGDTAMYLCATSSPGEPGAETQYFGPGTRLLVL.

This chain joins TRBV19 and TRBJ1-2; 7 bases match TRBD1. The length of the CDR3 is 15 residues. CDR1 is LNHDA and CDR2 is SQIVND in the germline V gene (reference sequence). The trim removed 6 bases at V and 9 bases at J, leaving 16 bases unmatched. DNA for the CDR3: TGTGCCAGTAGGACCGTCTCTACAGGGGAGGTTAGCTACACCTTC. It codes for CASRTVSTGEVSYTF.

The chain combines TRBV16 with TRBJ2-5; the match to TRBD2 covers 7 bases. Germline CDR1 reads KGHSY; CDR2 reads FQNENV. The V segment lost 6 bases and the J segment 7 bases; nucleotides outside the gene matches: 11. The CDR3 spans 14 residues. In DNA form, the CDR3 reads TGTGCCAGCAGTTACCTCGGCAGGGAGGGGACCCAGTACTTC. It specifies CASSYLGREGTQYF.

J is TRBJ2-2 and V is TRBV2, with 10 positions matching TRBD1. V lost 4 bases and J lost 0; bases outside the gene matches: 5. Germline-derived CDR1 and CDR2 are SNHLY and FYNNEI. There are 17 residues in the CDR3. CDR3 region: CASSGPGQGSNTGELFF. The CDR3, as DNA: TGTGCCAGCAGTGGACCGGGACAGGGGTCGAACACCGGGGAGCTGTTTTTT. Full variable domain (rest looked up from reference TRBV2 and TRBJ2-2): EPEVTQTPSHQVTQMGQEVILRCVPISNHLYFYWYRQILGQKVEFLVSFYNNEISEKSEIFDDQFSVERPDGSNFTLKIRSTKLEDSAMYFCASSGPGQGSNTGELFFGEGSRLTVL.

For the CDR3, the DNA is TGTGCCAGCAGTTTGTACAGGGGGGCCCCACACAATGAGCAGTTCTTC. It codes for CASSLYRGAPHNEQFF. This rearrangement joins TRBV28 to TRBJ2-1; 8 nucleotides agree with TRBD1. Germline V gene sequence: CDR1 MDHEN, CDR2 SYDVKM. The CDR3 is 16 residues long. V lost 3 bases to trimming and J lost 5 bases; unmatched junction nucleotides: 9.

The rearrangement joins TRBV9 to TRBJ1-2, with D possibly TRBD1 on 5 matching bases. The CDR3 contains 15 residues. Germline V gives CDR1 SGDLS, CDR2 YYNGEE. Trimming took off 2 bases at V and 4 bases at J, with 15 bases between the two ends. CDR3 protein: CASSVKAGTFYGYTF. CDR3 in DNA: TGTGCCAGCAGCGTCAAGGCCGGGACCTTCTATGGCTACACCTTC.

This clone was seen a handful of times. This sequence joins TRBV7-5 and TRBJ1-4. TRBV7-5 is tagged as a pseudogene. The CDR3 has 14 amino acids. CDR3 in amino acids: CASSKGTGNEKLFF. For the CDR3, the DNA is TGTGCCAGCAGCAAGGGGACCGGTAATGAAAAACTGTTTTTT.

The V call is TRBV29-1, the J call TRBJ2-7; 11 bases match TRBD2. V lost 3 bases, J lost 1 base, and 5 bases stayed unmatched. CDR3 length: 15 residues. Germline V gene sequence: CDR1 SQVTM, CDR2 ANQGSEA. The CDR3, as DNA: TGCAGCGTTGAGTTGACTAGCGGGGCTTCCTACGAGCAGTACTTC. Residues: CSVELTSGASYEQYF.

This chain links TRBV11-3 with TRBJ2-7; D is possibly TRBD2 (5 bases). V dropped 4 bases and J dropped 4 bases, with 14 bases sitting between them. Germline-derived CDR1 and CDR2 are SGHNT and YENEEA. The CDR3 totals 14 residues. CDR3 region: CASSSDGRGYEQYF. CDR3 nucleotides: TGTGCCAGCAGCTCCGACGGTCGGGGATACGAGCAGTACTTC. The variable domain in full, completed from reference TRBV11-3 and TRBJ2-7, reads EAGVVQSPRYKIIEKKQPVAFWCNPISGHNTLYWYLQNLGQGPELLIRYENEEAVDDSQLPKDRFSAERLKGVDSTLKIQPAELGDSAVYLCASSSDGRGYEQYFGPGTRLTVT.

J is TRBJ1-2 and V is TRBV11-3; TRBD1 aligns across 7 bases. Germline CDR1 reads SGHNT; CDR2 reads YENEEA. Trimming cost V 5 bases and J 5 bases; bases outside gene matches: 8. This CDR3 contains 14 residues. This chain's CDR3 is CASSLPGTAYGYTF. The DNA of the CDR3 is TGTGCCAGCAGCCTACCCGGGACAGCTTATGGCTACACCTTC.

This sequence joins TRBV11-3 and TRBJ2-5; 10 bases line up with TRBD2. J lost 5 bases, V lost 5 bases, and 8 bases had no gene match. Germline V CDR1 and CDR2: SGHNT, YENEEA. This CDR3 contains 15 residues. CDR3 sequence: CASSRLAGGGETQYF. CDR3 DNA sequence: TGTGCCAGCAGCCGCTTAGCGGGGGGCGGGGAGACCCAGTACTTC.

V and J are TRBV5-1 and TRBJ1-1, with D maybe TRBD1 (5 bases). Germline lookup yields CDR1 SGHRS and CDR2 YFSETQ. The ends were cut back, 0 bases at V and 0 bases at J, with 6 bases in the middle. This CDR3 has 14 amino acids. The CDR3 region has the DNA TGCGCCAGCAGCTTGGGCAGGGTGAACACTGAAGCTTTCTTT. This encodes CASSLGRVNTEAFF.

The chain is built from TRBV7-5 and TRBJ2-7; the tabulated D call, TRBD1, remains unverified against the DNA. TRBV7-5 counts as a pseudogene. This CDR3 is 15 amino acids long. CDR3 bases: TGTGCCAGCAGCTCTACAGGGAGAGGCTCCTACGAGCAGTACTTC. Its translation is CASSSTGRGSYEQYF.

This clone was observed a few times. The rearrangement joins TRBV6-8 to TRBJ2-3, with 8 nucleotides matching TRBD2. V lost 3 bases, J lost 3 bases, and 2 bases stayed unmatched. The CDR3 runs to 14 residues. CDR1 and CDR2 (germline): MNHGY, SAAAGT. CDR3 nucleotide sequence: TGTGCCAGCAGTTATGGCGGGGGGACAGATACGCAGTATTTT. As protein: CASSYGGGTDTQYF.

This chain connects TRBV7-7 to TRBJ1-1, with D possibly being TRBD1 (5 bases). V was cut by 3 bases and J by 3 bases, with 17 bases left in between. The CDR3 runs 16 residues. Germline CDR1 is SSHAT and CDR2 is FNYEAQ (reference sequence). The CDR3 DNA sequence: TGTGCCAGCAGCTTGGGACCGATTCAGGCGTACACTGAAGCTTTCTTT. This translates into CASSLGPIQAYTEAFF.

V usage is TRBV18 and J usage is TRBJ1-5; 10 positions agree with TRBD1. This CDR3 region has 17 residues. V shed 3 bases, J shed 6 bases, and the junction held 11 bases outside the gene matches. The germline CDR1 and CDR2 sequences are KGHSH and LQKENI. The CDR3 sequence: CASSPRGTGEIGQPQHF. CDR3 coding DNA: TGTGCCAGCTCACCCCGTGGGACAGGGGAAATCGGTCAGCCCCAGCATTTT.

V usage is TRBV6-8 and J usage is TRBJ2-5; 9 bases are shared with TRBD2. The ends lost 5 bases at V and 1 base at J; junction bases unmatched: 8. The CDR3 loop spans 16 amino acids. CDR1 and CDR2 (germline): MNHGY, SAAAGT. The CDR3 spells CASSATAGGFQETQYF. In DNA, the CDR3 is TGTGCCAGCAGTGCCACAGCGGGAGGTTTCCAAGAGACCCAGTACTTC.

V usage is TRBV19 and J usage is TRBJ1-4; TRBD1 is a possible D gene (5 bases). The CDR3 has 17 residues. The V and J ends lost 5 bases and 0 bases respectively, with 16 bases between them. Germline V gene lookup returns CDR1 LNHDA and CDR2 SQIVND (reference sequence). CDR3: CASSLQQAPPTNEKLFF. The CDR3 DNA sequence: TGTGCCAGTAGTCTCCAACAGGCCCCTCCAACTAATGAAAAACTGTTTTTT.

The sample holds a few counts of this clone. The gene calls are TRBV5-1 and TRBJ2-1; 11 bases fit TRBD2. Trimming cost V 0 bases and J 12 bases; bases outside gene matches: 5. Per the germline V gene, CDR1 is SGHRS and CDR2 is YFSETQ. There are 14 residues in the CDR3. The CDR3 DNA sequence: TGCGCCAGCAGCTTGGGGACTAGCGGGCCGCTGCAGTTCTTC. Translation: CASSLGTSGPLQFF.

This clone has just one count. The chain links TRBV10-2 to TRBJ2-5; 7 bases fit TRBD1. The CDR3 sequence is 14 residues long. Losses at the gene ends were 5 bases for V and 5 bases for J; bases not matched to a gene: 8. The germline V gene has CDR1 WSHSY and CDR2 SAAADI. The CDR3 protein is CASSLTGVWETQYF. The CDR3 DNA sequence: TGCGCCAGCAGTTTAACAGGGGTATGGGAGACCCAGTACTTC.

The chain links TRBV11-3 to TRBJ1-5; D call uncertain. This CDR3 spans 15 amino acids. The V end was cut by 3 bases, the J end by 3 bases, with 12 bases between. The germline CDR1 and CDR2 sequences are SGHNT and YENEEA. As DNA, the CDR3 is TGTGCCAGCAGCTTGGCCGGGCGGCCCAATCAGCCCCAGCATTTT. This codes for CASSLAGRPNQPQHF. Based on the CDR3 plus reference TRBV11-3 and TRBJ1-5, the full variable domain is EAGVVQSPRYKIIEKKQPVAFWCNPISGHNTLYWYLQNLGQGPELLIRYENEEAVDDSQLPKDRFSAERLKGVDSTLKIQPAELGDSAVYLCASSLAGRPNQPQHFGDGTRLSIL.

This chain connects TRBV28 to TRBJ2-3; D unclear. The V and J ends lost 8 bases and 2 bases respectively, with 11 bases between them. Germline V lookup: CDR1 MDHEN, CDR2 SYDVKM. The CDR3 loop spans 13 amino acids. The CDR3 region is CASVTQYTDTQYF. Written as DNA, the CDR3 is TGTGCCAGCGTCACACAATACACAGATACGCAGTATTTT.

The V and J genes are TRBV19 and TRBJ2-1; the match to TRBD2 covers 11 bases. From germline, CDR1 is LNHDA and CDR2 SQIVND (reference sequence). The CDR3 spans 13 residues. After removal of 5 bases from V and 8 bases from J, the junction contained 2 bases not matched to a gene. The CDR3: CASSPGLADEQFF. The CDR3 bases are TGTGCCAGTAGTCCGGGACTAGCGGATGAGCAGTTCTTC. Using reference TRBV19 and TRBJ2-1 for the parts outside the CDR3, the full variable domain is DGGITQSPKYLFRKEGQNVTLSCEQNLNHDAMYWYRQDPGQGLRLIYYSQIVNDFQKGDIAEGYSVSREKKESFPLTVTSAQKNPTAFYLCASSPGLADEQFFGPGTRLTVL.

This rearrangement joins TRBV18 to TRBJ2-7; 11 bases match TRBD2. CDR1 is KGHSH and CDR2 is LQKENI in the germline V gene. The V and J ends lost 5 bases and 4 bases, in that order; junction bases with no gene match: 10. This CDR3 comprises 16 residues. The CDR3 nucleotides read TGTGCCAGCTCAGTAGGGACTAGCGGAGGTGGGTACGAGCAGTACTTC. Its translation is CASSVGTSGGGYEQYF. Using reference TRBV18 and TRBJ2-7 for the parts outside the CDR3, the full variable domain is NAGVMQNPRHLVRRRGQEARLRCSPMKGHSHVYWYRQLPEEGLKFMVYLQKENIIDESGMPKERFSAEFPKEGPSILRIQQVVRGDSAAYFCASSVGTSGGGYEQYFGPGTRLTVT.

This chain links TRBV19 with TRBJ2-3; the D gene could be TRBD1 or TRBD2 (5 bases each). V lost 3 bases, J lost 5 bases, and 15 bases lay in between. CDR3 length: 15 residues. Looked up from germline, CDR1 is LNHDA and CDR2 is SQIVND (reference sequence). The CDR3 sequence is CASSIPRGAKDTQYF. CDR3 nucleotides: TGTGCCAGTAGTATCCCCCGGGGCGCGAAAGATACGCAGTATTTT.